The subject of this entry is one T cell receptor beta chain. Its antigen is still unknown. Base qualities are not provided; no much larger clone lies one nucleotide away. The immunoSEQ Assay, a bias-controlled multiplex PCR, was used to amplify TCRbeta CDR3 regions from genomic DNA. The published analysis was carried out like this. Within the assay, amplification of reference gene primers was used to estimate how many nucleated cells each sample contained. To quantify the absolute abundance of each unique TCRbeta CDR3 rearrangement, sequence reads were collapsed and filtered. For each sample, productive Simpson clonality was calculated as the square root of Simpson's diversity index over productive rearrangements. TCRdb provides this immuneACCESS table in a form limited to in-frame rearrangements. Some clones are lacking; in checked studies, under half of them reflect an unresolved V gene, and why the rest are absent is not known. The DNA was the basis for D and trimming; V, J and clone size are from that table. For this sample there are 110,000 or so clones; more than 85% appear just once. The top ten clones comprise roughly 19% of the sample.

From V the trimming removes 4 bases and from J it removes 3 bases, while the gene matches leave 7 bases of the junction unaccounted for. Taken from cysteine to phenylalanine, the CDR3 has 16 residues. Only CDR3 DNA remains: 48 bases, in frame from the first base. Per the germline V gene (reference sequence), MNHEY is the CDR1 and SMNVEV is the CDR2. The data stem from a study of blood T cell repertoires in COVID-19 (dated by TCRdb to 2019 to 2021). Notes on the research overall: Samples covering the acute and convalescent phases of COVID-19 were provided by collaborators in the United States, Italy and Spain. The prospective study material was composed of cDNA or gDNA derived from T cells, B-cell-depleted T cells, or PBMCs. The dataset comprised deeply sampled blood TCRbeta repertoires from subjects exposed to, actively infected with, or recovered from COVID-19. The repertoires were released in a freely available public database meant as a resource for research on the immune response to SARS-CoV-2. The samples were drawn from the first 160 participants of the ongoing ImmuneRACE study and from 1,200 or so subjects provided by 6 global collaborators. A de-identified subject ID, COVID-19 status, age in years and sex were almost always included in the sample metadata. Where available, HLA class I and class II types were obtained from metadata supplied by the sample provider rather than from assay-based typing. Points the paper makes about the study in general: The quantity of clinical and demographic metadata differed by source and by participant and was supplied without curation.

Collaborating institutions collected whole blood in K2EDTA tubes following their own protocols. For TCRbeta analysis, collaborators shipped samples as frozen whole blood, isolated PBMCs, or DNA extracted from either of those sample types. This receptor was identified in a human donor with acute or convalescent COVID-19. The donor label of this sample is uncertain. Sequencing was performed on peripheral blood. The chain couples TRBV27 to TRBJ2-3; TRBD1 fits 10 bases in the junction. The CDR3 protein: CASSYAGTGATDTQYF. The DNA sequence is given as TGTGCCAGCAGTTACGCCGGGACAGGGGCGACAGATACGCAGTATTTT.